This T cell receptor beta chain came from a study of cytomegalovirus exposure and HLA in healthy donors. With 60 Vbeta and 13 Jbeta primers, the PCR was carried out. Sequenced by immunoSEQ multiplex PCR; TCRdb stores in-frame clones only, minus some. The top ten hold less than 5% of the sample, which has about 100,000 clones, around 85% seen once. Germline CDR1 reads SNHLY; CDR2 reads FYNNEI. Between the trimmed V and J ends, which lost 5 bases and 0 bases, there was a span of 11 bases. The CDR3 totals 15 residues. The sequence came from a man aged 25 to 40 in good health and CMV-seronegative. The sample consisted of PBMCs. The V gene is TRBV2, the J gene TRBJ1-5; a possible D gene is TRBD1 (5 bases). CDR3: CASSPGGNSNQPQHF. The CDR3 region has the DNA TGTGCCAGCAGTCCTGGGGGGAATAGCAATCAGCCCCAGCATTTT.